These 23 T cell receptor beta chains came from one sample sequenced in a study of HIV-infected patients and healthy controls. TCRdb re-analysed the 5' RACE reads in MiXCR, keeping a single row per CDR3 protein. In the table there are 18,000 or so distinct CDR3 sequences, around 20% of which are singletons. Material for sequencing was CD8+ T cells from blood. All receptors come from a human donor in good health.

The chain recombines TRBV7-6 with TRBJ2-7, with 9 bases matching TRBD2. Per the germline V gene, CDR1 is SGHVS and CDR2 is FNYEAQ. The CDR3 consists of 15 residues. J gave up 2 bases and V 6 bases, and 8 bases lay outside the gene matches. CDR3 nucleotide sequence: TGTGCCAGCAGGAAACTTAGCGGGAGCCCCTACGAGCAGTACTTC. Its protein is CASRKLSGSPYEQYF.

In its sample, this clonotype was seen a few times. The gene calls are TRBV4-1 and TRBJ2-7; D call uncertain. The CDR3 contains 14 residues. V was trimmed by 1 base and J by 3 bases, leaving 10 bases between them. From germline, CDR1 is MGHRA and CDR2 YSYEKL. DNA of the CDR3: TGCGCCAGCAGCCAAGGGCCCCCAATCTACGAGCAGTACTTC. This translates into CASSQGPPIYEQYF.

The J gene is TRBJ2-4, the V gene TRBV6-5; tentative D call: TRBD2 (5 bases). The germline gives CDR1 MNHEY, CDR2 SVGAGI. CDR3 length: 15 residues. The V and J ends lost 6 bases and 8 bases respectively, with 20 bases between them. The CDR3 here is CASSPGVVHGDIQYF. Written as DNA, the CDR3 is TGTGCCAGCAGCCCCGGAGTAGTTCACGGGGACATTCAGTACTTC.

The rearrangement uses TRBV19 and TRBJ2-1, with 8 positions matching TRBD2. Trimming removed 5 bases from V and 6 bases from J; junction bases left unmatched: 12. Germline V CDR1 and CDR2: LNHDA, SQIVND (reference sequence). The CDR3 runs 16 residues. The CDR3 sequence: CASSAWAGGSSNEQFF. As DNA, the CDR3 is TGTGCCAGTAGTGCCTGGGCGGGGGGTTCAAGCAATGAGCAGTTCTTC.

This chain joins TRBV21-1 and TRBJ2-7; TRBD1 is taken as the D call from the table, unchecked against the DNA. TRBV21-1 is described as a pseudogene. The CDR3 runs to 15 residues. CDR3 in amino acids: CASSKGARGTYEQYF. In DNA form, the CDR3 reads TGTGCCAGCAGCAAAGGGGCCAGGGGTACCTACGAGCAGTACTTC.

This clonotype has ten or more counts. The chain uses TRBV29-1 and TRBJ2-5; possibly TRBD2 for D (6 bases). With 8 bases removed from V and 1 base from J, the gap between germline ends came to 11 bases. CDR1 is SQVTM and CDR2 is ANQGSEA in the germline V gene. CDR3 size: 12 residues. The CDR3 is CSSAGGQETQYF. CDR3 DNA: TGCAGCTCAGCGGGCGGCCAAGAGACCCAGTACTTC. Variable domain in full (rest from reference TRBV29-1 and TRBJ2-5): SAVISQKPSRDICQRGTSLTIQCQVDSQVTMMFWYRQQPGQSLTLIATANQGSEATYESGFVIDKFPISRPNLTFSTLTVSNMSPEDSSIYLCSSAGGQETQYFGPGTRLLVL.

This clonotype has a count of ten or more. The rearrangement joins TRBV10-3 to TRBJ2-3, with D hard to call. CDR1 and CDR2 (germline): ENHRY, SYGVKD. The CDR3 sequence is 14 residues long. V was trimmed by 3 bases and J by 2 bases, leaving 9 bases between them. This CDR3 reads CAISDGLDTDTQYF. The CDR3 DNA reads TGTGCCATCAGTGACGGGCTCGACACAGATACGCAGTATTTT.

At least ten counts were recorded for this clonotype. The gene calls are TRBV27 and TRBJ2-7; perhaps TRBD1 as D (5 bases). Looked up from germline, CDR1 is MNHEY and CDR2 is SMNVEV (reference sequence). V lost 2 bases and J lost 3, with 8 bases in between. The CDR3 consists of 13 residues. CDR3 region: CASSLRGGYEQYF. CDR3 coding DNA: TGTGCCAGCAGTTTAAGGGGCGGCTACGAGCAGTACTTC.

This clonotype came up many times. DNA of the CDR3: TGTGCCAGCAGTTTTACAGGGTTGGGTGAGCAGTTCTTC. It is translated as CASSFTGLGEQFF. The chain recombines TRBV27 with TRBJ2-1; D may be TRBD1 (6 bases). Trimming left V 3 bases short and J 9 bases short, with 12 bases between. The V gene's germline CDR1 is MNHEY and CDR2 SMNVEV (reference sequence). This CDR3 comprises 13 residues.

This clonotype has a handful of counts. The chain joins TRBV12-3 or TRBV12-4 to TRBJ1-5; 11 nucleotides match TRBD1. The CDR3 spans 15 residues. V lost 4 bases to trimming and J lost 4 bases; unmatched junction nucleotides: 3. The CDR3 DNA follows: TGTGCCAGCAGTTCGGACAGGGGGCCTAATCAGCCCCAGCATTTT. Translated: CASSSDRGPNQPQHF.

This clonotype has just a few counts. The chain couples TRBV12-3 or TRBV12-4 to TRBJ1-2; TRBD1 agrees at 10 bases. The CDR3 covers 13 residues. Trimming removed 3 bases from V and 6 bases from J; junction bases left unmatched: 1. The CDR3 nucleotides are TGTGCCAGCAGTTTGACAGGGGGCCATGGCTACACCTTC. The encoded protein is CASSLTGGHGYTF.

The gene calls are TRBV5-4 and TRBJ1-1, with D perhaps matching TRBD1 (5 bases). Trimming removed 1 base at V and 1 base at J, with 11 bases between. Germline V gene sequence: CDR1 SGHNT, CDR2 YYREEE (reference sequence). The CDR3 totals 15 residues. CDR3 sequence (DNA): TGTGCCAGCAGCTTGAATGGGGCACCGAACACTGAAGCTTTCTTT. Protein: CASSLNGAPNTEAFF.

CDR3 sequence: CASKDRTGGTEAFF. The CDR3 DNA sequence: TGTGCCTCCAAGGACAGGACAGGGGGCACTGAAGCTTTCTTT. The chain combines TRBV11-2 with TRBJ1-1, with 10 bases aligning to TRBD1. This CDR3 is 14 amino acids long. V lost 11 bases, J lost 4 bases, and 10 bases stayed unmatched. The germline V gene has CDR1 SGHAT and CDR2 FQNNGV.

V is TRBV7-8 and J is TRBJ2-7; 7 bases align to TRBD1. The CDR3 is 15 residues long. V was clipped by 2 bases and J by 2 bases; unmatched bases: 6. Germline V CDR1 and CDR2: SGHVS, FQNEAQ. The CDR3 spells CASSLIPQGAYEQYF. The CDR3 bases are TGTGCCAGCAGCTTAATTCCCCAGGGGGCCTACGAGCAGTACTTC. The full variable domain, completed using reference TRBV7-8 and TRBJ2-7, is GAGVSQSPRYKVAKRGQDVALRCDPISGHVSLFWYQQALGQGPEFLTYFQNEAQLDKSGLPSDRFFAERPEGSVSTLKIQRTQQEDSAVYLCASSLIPQGAYEQYFGPGTRLTVT.

This clonotype has at least ten counts. This sequence joins TRBV2 and TRBJ2-1; D remains ambiguous. V gave up 1 base and J gave up 0 bases, with 4 bases separating them. CDR1 and CDR2 from the germline V gene are SNHLY and FYNNEI. The CDR3 consists of 14 residues. The CDR3 sequence is CASSEGSSYNEQFF. Here the CDR3 DNA reads TGTGCCAGCAGTGAAGGTAGCTCCTACAATGAGCAGTTCTTC.

This clonotype was recorded at least ten times. This chain joins TRBV24-1 and TRBJ1-1; tentatively, D is TRBD1 (6 bases). CDR3 size: 16 residues. V dropped 0 bases and J dropped 3 bases, with 13 bases sitting between them. Germline CDR1 KGHDR, CDR2 SFDVKD. The CDR3 loop reads CATSDLCTGLYTEAFF. In nucleotides, the CDR3 is TGTGCCACCAGTGATTTGTGCACAGGGTTGTACACTGAAGCTTTCTTT.

This clonotype occurred a few times. This sequence joins TRBV4-1 and TRBJ2-7; a possible D gene is TRBD1 (6 bases). CDR3 length: 13 amino acids. V was pared by 0 bases and J by 7 bases, with 10 bases between. The germline V gene has CDR1 MGHRA and CDR2 YSYEKL. The CDR3 coding sequence is TGCGCCAGCAGCCAAGATCAGGGGAATGAGCAGTACTTC. This sequence encodes CASSQDQGNEQYF.

This chain uses TRBV13 with TRBJ1-3; D remains unclear. The CDR3 has 16 amino acids. Germline V lookup: CDR1 PRHDT, CDR2 FYEKMQ (reference sequence). V was shortened by 5 bases and J by 4 bases, with 18 bases between the two germline ends. This CDR3 is CASSPSPRGYGNTIYF. DNA for the CDR3: TGTGCCAGCAGCCCAAGCCCACGCGGGTACGGAAACACCATATATTTT.

The table lists this clonotype with a few counts. The V call is TRBV19, the J call TRBJ1-4; D is undetermined. The CDR3 runs to 15 residues. Germline V lookup: CDR1 LNHDA, CDR2 SQIVND (reference sequence). V dropped 7 bases and J dropped 2 bases, with 14 bases sitting between them. CDR3 residues: CASTTIQNTNEKLFF. CDR3 sequence (DNA): TGTGCCAGTACCACTATCCAAAATACTAATGAAAAACTGTTTTTT. Full variable domain (rest looked up from reference TRBV19 and TRBJ1-4): DGGITQSPKYLFRKEGQNVTLSCEQNLNHDAMYWYRQDPGQGLRLIYYSQIVNDFQKGDIAEGYSVSREKKESFPLTVTSAQKNPTAFYLCASTTIQNTNEKLFFGSGTQLSVL.

This clonotype was detected only a few times. The chain couples TRBV18 to TRBJ2-7; either TRBD1 or TRBD2 may fit D (5 bases each). Trimming removed 0 bases from V and 2 bases from J, with 8 bases in between. The germline CDR1 and CDR2 sequences are KGHSH and LQKENI. The CDR3 loop spans 14 amino acids. The CDR3 reads CASSPPGVTYEQYF. CDR3 bases: TGTGCCAGCTCACCACCGGGGGTGACCTACGAGCAGTACTTC.

The rearrangement uses TRBV5-6 and TRBJ1-5; D is ambiguous. Per the germline V gene, CDR1 is SGHDT and CDR2 is YYEEEE. This CDR3 spans 12 amino acids. Trimming cost V 0 bases and J 5 bases, with 3 bases left between them. The chain's CDR3 is CASSLGDQPQHF. CDR3 DNA: TGTGCCAGCAGCTTGGGGGATCAGCCCCAGCATTTT.

This clonotype came up a few times. J is TRBJ2-7 and V is TRBV18; possibly TRBD2 for D (6 bases). With 2 bases removed from V and 4 bases from J, the gap between germline ends came to 15 bases. The CDR3 is 15 residues long. The germline V gene encodes CDR1 KGHSH and CDR2 LQKENI. The CDR3 protein is CASSPMTRTPYEQYF. The CDR3, as DNA: TGTGCCAGCTCACCAATGACTAGAACCCCTTACGAGCAGTACTTC.

The sample holds a few counts of this clonotype. At one end, the junction sequence differs from germline, possibly due to a read error. The chain has TRBV13 and TRBJ2-7; D may be TRBD1 (5 bases). The CDR3 loop spans 15 amino acids. In germline, CDR1 is PRHDT, CDR2 FYEKMQ (reference sequence). DNA of the CDR3: TGTGCCAGCAGCGTAGGACAACTCAGCTCCTACGAGCAGTACTTC. Translation gives CASSVGQLSSYEQYF.